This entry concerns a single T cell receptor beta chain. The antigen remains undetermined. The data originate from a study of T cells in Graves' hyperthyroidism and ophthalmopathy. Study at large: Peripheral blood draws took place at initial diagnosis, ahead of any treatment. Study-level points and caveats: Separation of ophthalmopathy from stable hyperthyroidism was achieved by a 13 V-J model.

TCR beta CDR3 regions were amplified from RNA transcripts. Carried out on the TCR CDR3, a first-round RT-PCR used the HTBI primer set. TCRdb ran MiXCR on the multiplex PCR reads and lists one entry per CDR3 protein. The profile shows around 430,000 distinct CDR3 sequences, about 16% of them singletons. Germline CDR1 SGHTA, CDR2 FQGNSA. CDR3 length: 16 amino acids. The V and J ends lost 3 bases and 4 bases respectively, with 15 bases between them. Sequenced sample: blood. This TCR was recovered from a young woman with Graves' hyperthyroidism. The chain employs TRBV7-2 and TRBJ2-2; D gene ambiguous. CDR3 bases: TGTGCCAGCAGCTTTCGTTCTAGTTCGAGCACCGGGGAGCTGTTTTTT. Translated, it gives CASSFRSSSSTGELFF.